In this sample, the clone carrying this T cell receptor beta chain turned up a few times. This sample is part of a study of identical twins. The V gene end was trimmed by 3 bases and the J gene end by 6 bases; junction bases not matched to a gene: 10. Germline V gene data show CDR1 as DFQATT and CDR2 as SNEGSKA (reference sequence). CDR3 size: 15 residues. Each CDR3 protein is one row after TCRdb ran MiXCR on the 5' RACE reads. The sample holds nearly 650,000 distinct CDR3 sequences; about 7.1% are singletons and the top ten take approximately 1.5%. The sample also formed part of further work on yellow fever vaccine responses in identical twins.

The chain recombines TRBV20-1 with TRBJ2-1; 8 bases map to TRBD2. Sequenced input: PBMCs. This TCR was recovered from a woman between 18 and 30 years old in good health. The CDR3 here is CSASPPSGRGNEQFF. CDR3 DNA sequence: TGCAGTGCTAGCCCTCCCAGCGGGAGAGGCAATGAGCAGTTCTTC.